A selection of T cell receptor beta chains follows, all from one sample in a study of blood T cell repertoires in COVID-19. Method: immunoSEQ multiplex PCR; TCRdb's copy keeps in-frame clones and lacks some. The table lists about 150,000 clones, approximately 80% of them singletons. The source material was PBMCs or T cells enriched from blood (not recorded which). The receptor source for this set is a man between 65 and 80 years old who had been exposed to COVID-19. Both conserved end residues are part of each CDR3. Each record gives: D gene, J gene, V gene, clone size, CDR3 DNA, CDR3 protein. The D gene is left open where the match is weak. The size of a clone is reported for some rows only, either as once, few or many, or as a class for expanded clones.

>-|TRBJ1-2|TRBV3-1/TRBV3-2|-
TGTGCCAGCAGCCCGGGGGAAGGGAAATACTATGGCTACACCTTC
CASSPGEGKYYGYTF
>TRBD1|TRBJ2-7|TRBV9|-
TGTGCCAGCAGCGTAGCTTCAGGACAGGGGGCCGAGCAGTACTTC
CASSVASGQGAEQYF
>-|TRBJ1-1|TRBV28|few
TGTGCCAGCAGATTGAGACAGCAGAACACTGAAGCTTTCTTT
CASRLRQQNTEAFF
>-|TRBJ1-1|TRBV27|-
TGTGCCAGCAGTTTTCTCCTGGACAGTGAAGCTTTCTTT
CASSFLLDSEAFF
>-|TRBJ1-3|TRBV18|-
TGTGCCAGCTCACAGACCAATCAGGGGCACACCATATATTTT
CASSQTNQGHTIYF
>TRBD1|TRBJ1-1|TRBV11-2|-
TGTGCCAGCAGCTTAGATTTGGGCAGGGGGCCCACTGAAGCTTTCTTT
CASSLDLGRGPTEAFF
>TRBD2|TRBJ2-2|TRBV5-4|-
TGTGCCATGGGACTAGCGGGGGTGGCCGGGGAGCTGTTTTTT
CAMGLAGVAGELFF
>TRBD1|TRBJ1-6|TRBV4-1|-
TGCGCCAGCAGCCCCGGACAGGGTTCGAGCTCCTATAATTCACCCCTCCACTTT
CASSPGQGSSSYNSPLHF
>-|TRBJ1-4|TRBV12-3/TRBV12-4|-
TGTGCCAGCAGTTGGAGTAACGGCGGCGAACTGTTTTTT
CASSWSNGGELFF
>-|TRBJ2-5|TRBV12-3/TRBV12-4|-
TGTGCCAGCAGTTTTCTGGGGGCGGAGACCCAGTACTTC
CASSFLGAETQYF
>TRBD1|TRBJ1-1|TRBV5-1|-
TGCGCCAGCAGACCACAGCAGGGGGCGAGAACTGAAGCTTTCTTT
CASRPQQGARTEAFF
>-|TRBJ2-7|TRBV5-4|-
TGTGCCAGCAGCCCCTTTCCTTACGAGCAGTACTTC
CASSPFPYEQYF
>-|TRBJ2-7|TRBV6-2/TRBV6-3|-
TGTGCCAGCAGTTACTCGAGGAGCGGATACGAGCAGTACTTC
CASSYSRSGYEQYF
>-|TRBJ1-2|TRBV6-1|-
TGTGCCAGCAGTGAAGGGTGGAGGTGGGGGGTAAGCTATGGCTACACCTTC
CASSEGWRWGVSYGYTF
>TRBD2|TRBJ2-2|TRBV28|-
TGTGCCAGCAGTCCTTCTAGCGGGAGCACCGGGGAGCTGTTTTTT
CASSPSSGSTGELFF
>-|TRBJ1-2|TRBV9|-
TGTGCCAGCAGCGGGGGGGATGGCTACACCTTC
CASSGGDGYTF
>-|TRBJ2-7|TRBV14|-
TGTGCCAGCAGCGCGGGGACCTACGAGCAGTACTTC
CASSAGTYEQYF
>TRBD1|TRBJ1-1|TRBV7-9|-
TGTGCCAGCAGCTCCGGGACAGGGCATTTCTTT
CASSSGTGHFF
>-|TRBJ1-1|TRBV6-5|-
TGTGCCAGCAGTTATGGCCGTACAGGGAACACTGAAGCTTTCTTT
CASSYGRTGNTEAFF
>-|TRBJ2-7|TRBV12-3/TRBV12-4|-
TGTGCCAGCAGTACCTACTACGAGCAGTACTTC
CASSTYYEQYF
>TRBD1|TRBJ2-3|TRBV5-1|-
TGCGCCAGCAGCTTCTCGGGACAGCGCACAGATACGCAGTATTTT
CASSFSGQRTDTQYF
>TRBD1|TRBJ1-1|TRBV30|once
TGTGCCTGGAGTGTACGACAGGGAGAAGCTTTCTTT
CAWSVRQGEAFF
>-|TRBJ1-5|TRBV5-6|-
TGTGCCAGCAGCCCTAGGGGTTCCCGTGATCAGCCCCAGCATTTT
CASSPRGSRDQPQHF
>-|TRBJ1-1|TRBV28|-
TGTGCCAGCACACCTGCCGGGACATCATTGGAGGCTTTCTTT
CASTPAGTSLEAFF
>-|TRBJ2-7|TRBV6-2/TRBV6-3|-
TGTGCCAGCAGTCCCCGCGGGCCCGACTTAACCCACGAGCAGTACTTC
CASSPRGPDLTHEQYF
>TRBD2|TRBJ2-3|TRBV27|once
TGTGCCAGCAGTCCGCGGGGGGCGAGCACAGATACGCAGTATTTT
CASSPRGASTDTQYF
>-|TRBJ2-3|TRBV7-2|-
TGTGCCAGCTCAAGAGGGGCCCGGGGGAGCCCCTCGGGAGATACGCAGTATTTT
CASSRGARGSPSGDTQYF
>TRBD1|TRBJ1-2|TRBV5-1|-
TGCGCCAGCAGCTTGTTAGGACAGGGGGCACGCTATGGCTACACCTTC
CASSLLGQGARYGYTF
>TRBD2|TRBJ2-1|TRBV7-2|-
TGTGCCAGCAGCACCCTAGCGGGAGGGGCTTACAATGAGCAGTTCTTC
CASSTLAGGAYNEQFF
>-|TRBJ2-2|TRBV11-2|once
TGTGCCAGCAGCCAACCCGGGACTTCGAACACCGGGGAGCTGTTTTTT
CASSQPGTSNTGELFF
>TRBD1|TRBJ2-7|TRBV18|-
TGTGCCAGCTCACAAGGACAGGCTCCCTACGAGCAGTACTTC
CASSQGQAPYEQYF
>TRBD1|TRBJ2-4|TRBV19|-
TGTGCCAGTAGTCCGATTGGGACAGGGGAAAACATTCAGTACTTC
CASSPIGTGENIQYF
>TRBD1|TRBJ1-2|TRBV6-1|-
TGTGCCAGCAGTGAAGCGACAGGGGACTATGGCTACACCTTC
CASSEATGDYGYTF
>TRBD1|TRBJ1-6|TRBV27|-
TGTGCCACCCGGGGACAGGGGGTCTCAAATTCACCCCTCCACTTT
CATRGQGVSNSPLHF
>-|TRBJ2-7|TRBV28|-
TGTGCCAGCAGCCCCCCTGGGGCCTCCTCCTACGAGCAGTACTTC
CASSPPGASSYEQYF
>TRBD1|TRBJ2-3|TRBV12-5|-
TGTGCTAGTGGTCCTACAGGGGCCGGCACAGATACGCAGTATTTT
CASGPTGAGTDTQYF
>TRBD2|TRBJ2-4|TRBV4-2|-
TGTGCCAGCAGCCAAGATTGGGGGGGGAAAAACATTCAGTACTTC
CASSQDWGGKNIQYF
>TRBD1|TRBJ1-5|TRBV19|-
TGTGCCAGTAGTGAAGGGACAGGGACCCTCTATAGCAATCAGCCCCAGCATTTT
CASSEGTGTLYSNQPQHF
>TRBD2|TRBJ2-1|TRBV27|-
TGTGCCAGCAGTTATAGCGGGAGTCGCAATGAGCAGTTCTTC
CASSYSGSRNEQFF
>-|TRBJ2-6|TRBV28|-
TGTGCCAGCGACAGCCCATCTGGGGCCAACGTCCTGACTTTC
CASDSPSGANVLTF
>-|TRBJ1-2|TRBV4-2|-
TGTGCCAGCAGCCAAGAGGAGGTAGGGAAGAATGGCTACACCTTC
CASSQEEVGKNGYTF